This T cell receptor beta chain came from a study of blood T cell repertoires in COVID-19 (dated by TCRdb to the early 2020s). As for the study more broadly: The collaborator samples originated in the United States, Italy and Spain and spanned the acute and convalescent phases of COVID-19. Deeply sampled blood TCRbeta repertoires from subjects exposed to, actively infected with, or recovered from COVID-19 were included in the dataset. Samples came from the ongoing ImmuneRACE study (first 160 participants) plus 1,254 subjects from 6 global collaborators. Where available, HLA class I and class II types were taken from metadata supplied by the sample provider and were not determined by assay-based typing. Nearly every sample came with metadata listing a de-identified subject ID, COVID-19 status, age in years and sex. The prospective study material was composed of cDNA or gDNA derived from T cells, B-cell-depleted T cells, or PBMCs. The repertoires were made available in a free public database intended to serve as a resource for research on the immune response to SARS-CoV-2. Study-wide conclusions, independent of this receptor: The amount of clinical and demographic metadata varied by source and participant and was provided uncurated.

In the prospective study, participants were 18 to 89 years old, resided in about two dozen geographic areas of the United States, and were enrolled through a virtual design. In the prospective study, participants were assigned to cohorts based on the clinical history participants reported in a screening survey and a study questionnaire. In the prospective study, whole blood, serum and a nasopharyngeal or oropharyngeal swab were collected from each participant by mobile phlebotomists. Prospective study participants could optionally give additional blood draws and questionnaires over an approximately 2-month period. Before DNA extraction, prospective study blood samples were shipped either frozen or at room temperature. TCRbeta CDR3 regions were amplified from genomic DNA using the immunoSEQ Assay, a bias-controlled multiplex PCR. The paper's processing steps were these. Within the assay, amplification of reference gene primers was used to estimate how many nucleated cells each sample contained. Sequence reads were collapsed and filtered to measure the absolute abundance of every unique TCRbeta CDR3 rearrangement. For each sample, productive Simpson clonality was calculated as the square root of Simpson's diversity index over productive rearrangements. In TCRdb, the immuneACCESS table is reduced to in-frame sequences with V and J assigned. These tables do not hold every clone; where another copy was compared, an unresolved V gene accounts for under half, and the others remain unexplained. For V, J and clone size, that table is used; D and trimming come from the DNA. The sample table shows roughly 250,000 clones, and over 80% are seen once. The top ten clones comprise just over 2.5% of the sample.

For this chain, trimming is 3 bases at the V end and 1 base at the J end, and the number of junction bases without a gene match is 7. The CDR3 contains 16 residues, cysteine and phenylalanine counted. CDR3 DNA only is kept here, 48 bases in frame from base 1. The germline V gene (reference sequence) specifies WNHNN as CDR1 and SYGVQD as CDR2. To note about this clone: Its antigen is not yet known. No much larger clone is present one base from it, and per-base qualities are unavailable.

The sequenced material came from PBMCs or T cells enriched from blood (not recorded which). This receptor chain uses TRBV10-1 and TRBJ2-3; 7 bases in the middle match TRBD2. This clonotype was obtained from a woman aged 25 to 39 with acute COVID-19. The DNA sequence is TGCGCCAGCAGTGATACCAGCGGGGTCGGCACAGATACGCAGTATTTT. Translated, this gives CASSDTSGVGTDTQYF.